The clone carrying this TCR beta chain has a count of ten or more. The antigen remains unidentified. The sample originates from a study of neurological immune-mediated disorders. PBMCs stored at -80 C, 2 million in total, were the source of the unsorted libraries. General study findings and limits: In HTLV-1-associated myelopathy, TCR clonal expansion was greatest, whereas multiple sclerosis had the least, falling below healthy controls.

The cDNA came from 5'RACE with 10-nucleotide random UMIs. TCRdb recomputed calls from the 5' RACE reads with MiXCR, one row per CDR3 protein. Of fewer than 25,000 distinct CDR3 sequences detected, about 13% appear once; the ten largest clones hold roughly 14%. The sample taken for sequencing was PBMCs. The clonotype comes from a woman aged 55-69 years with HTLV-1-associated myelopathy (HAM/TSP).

CDR3 in amino acids: CASSVGLGSYNEQFF. CDR3 nucleotides: TGTGCCAGCAGCGTAGGGCTCGGCTCCTACAATGAGCAGTTCTTC. This chain connects TRBV9 to TRBJ2-1; D not certain. CDR1 SGDLS and CDR2 YYNGEE come from the germline V gene. CDR3 length: 15 amino acids. V lost 0 bases and J 0 bases, leaving 7 bases between the germline ends.